This T cell receptor (beta chain) derives from a study of T cells in Graves' hyperthyroidism and ophthalmopathy. Authors of the study amplified TCR beta CDR3 regions from RNA transcripts. First-round RT-PCR of the TCR CDR3 relied on the HTBI primer set. From the multiplex PCR reads, TCRdb called clonotypes with MiXCR, one entry per CDR3 protein. Seen here are hundreds of thousands of distinct CDR3 sequences, around a quarter observed once, and the top ten hold 11%. Trimming removed 2 bases from V and 4 bases from J, with 15 bases in between. This CDR3 spans 15 amino acids. Per the germline V gene, CDR1 is DFQATT and CDR2 is SNEGSKA (reference sequence).

The chain employs TRBV20-1 and TRBJ1-3, with a tentative D call TRBD1 (6 bases). The source of this sequence is a woman in her twenties or thirties with Graves' ophthalmopathy. The material sequenced was blood. The CDR3 region has the DNA TGCAGTGCTAGAAACCCAGGACAGCGAGGAAACACCATATATTTT. This sequence encodes CSARNPGQRGNTIYF.